This TCR beta chain is from a study of T cell responses to AZD1222 COVID-19 vaccine. The data were produced by immunoSEQ multiplex PCR, yet TCRdb's version contains in-frame clones alone and is incomplete. The sample contains some 64,000 clones, 65% to 80% of which appear only once. This clone has just a few counts. Trimming removed 0 bases from V and 1 base from J, with 7 bases in between. Germline V gene data show CDR1 as MNHEY and CDR2 as SVGAGI. This CDR3 has 14 amino acids. The chain is built from TRBV6-5 and TRBJ2-7, with D perhaps TRBD1 (6 bases). This material consisted of peripheral blood, taken on day 0 of AZD1222 vaccination. The receptor was isolated from an adult in good health. The CDR3 is CASSYSRGSYEQYF. CDR3 DNA: TGTGCCAGCAGTTACTCGAGGGGGTCCTACGAGCAGTACTTC.